The TCR beta chain described here comes from a study of cytomegalovirus exposure and HLA in healthy donors. Looking at the study overall: From HLA-typed donors, an early data release held roughly 89 million unique TCRs. General study points: Later work associated roughly 15,000 TCR beta sequences with HLA alleles at 0.05 false discovery rate. Earlier analysis yielded a pattern in which most TCR beta V segments were productive about 90% or about 30% of the time.

V was shortened by 6 bases and J by 0 bases, with 12 bases between the two germline ends. The CDR3 covers 15 residues. Germline CDR1 is MDHEN and CDR2 is SYDVKM. Concerning this clone: Antigen unknown.

Donors were ostensibly healthy at sampling, although undocumented immune exposures were probable. PCR primers comprised 60 Vbeta and 13 Jbeta primers. Some clones are missing from TCRdb's copy, which holds only in-frame ones; the method was immunoSEQ multiplex PCR. Among some 150,000 clones listed, approximately 70% were seen once. The sequenced material came from PBMCs. The rearrangement uses TRBV28 and TRBJ1-3, with D tentatively TRBD1 (6 bases). This receptor was taken from a woman aged 60-75 years in good health and CMV-seropositive. In DNA, the CDR3 is TGTGCCAGCAGAAATGGACAGAGCTCTGGAAACACCATATATTTT. It specifies CASRNGQSSGNTIYF.